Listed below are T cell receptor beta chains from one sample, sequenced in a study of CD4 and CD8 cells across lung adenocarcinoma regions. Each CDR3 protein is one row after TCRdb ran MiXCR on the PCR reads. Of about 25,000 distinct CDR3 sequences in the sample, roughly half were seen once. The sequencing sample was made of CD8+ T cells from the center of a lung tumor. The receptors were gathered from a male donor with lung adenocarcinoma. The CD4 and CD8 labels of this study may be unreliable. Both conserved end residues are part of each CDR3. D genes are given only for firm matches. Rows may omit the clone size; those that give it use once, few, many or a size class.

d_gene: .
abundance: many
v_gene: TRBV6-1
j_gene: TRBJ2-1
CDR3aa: CASRLLTGSSEQFF
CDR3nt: TGTGCCAGCAGACTCTTAACAGGGTCTAGTGAGCAGTTCTTC

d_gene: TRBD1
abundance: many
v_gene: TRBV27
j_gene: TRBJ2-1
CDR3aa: CASSLGTGVSEQFF
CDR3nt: TGTGCCAGCAGTTTAGGGACAGGGGTTAGTGAGCAGTTCTTC

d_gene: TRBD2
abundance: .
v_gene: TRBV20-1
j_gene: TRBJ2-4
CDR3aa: CSARVMGWGGNIQYF
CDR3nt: TGCAGTGCTAGAGTTATGGGGTGGGGGGGAAACATTCAGTACTTC

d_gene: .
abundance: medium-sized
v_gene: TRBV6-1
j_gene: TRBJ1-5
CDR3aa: CASSEFGVTGQPQHF
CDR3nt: TGTGCCAGCAGTGAATTTGGGGTGACGGGTCAGCCCCAGCATTTT

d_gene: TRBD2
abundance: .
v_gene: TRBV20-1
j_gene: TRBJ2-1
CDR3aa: CSARDPGGPNEQFF
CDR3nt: TGCAGTGCTAGAGATCCGGGAGGGCCCAATGAGCAGTTCTTC

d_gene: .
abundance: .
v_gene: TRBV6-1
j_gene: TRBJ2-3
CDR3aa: CASRETQTVRTNKQYF
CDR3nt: TGTGCCAGCAGGGAAACGCAGACTGTGAGGACAAATAAGCAGTATTTT

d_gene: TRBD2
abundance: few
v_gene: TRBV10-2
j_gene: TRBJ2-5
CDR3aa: CASKPAGRVETQYF
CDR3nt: TGCGCCAGCAAACCAGCGGGGAGGGTGGAGACCCAGTACTTC

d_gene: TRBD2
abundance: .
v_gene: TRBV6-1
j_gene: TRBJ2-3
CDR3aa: CASSDAGVCAQDMQYF
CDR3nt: TGTGCCAGCAGCGATGCGGGGGTGTGCGCCCAAGATATGCAGTATTTT

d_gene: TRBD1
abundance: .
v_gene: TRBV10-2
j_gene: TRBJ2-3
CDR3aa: CPSRGLGATDTQYF
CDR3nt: TGCCCCAGCAGGGGGCTGGGGGCCACAGACACGCAGTATTTC

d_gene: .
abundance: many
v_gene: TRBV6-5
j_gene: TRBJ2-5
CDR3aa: CASRHSITRKGETQYF
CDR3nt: TGTGCCAGCAGGCACAGTATTACGCGGAAAGGGGAGACCCAGTACTTC

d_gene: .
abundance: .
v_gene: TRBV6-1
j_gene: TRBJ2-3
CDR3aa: CASRQNREGNNEQYF
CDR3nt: TGTGCCAGCAGACAGAACAGGGAGGGGAACAATGAGCAGTATTTT

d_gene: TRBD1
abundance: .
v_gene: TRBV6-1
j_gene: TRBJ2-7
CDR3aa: CASSERASGTGSSYEQYF
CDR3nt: TGTGCCAGCAGTGAAAGGGCCTCCGGGACAGGGAGCTCCTACGAGCAGTACTTC

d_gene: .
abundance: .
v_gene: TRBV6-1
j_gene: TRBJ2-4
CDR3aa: CASSEVLPGPQEGFQYF
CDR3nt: TGTGCCAGCAGTGAAGTACTGCCAGGGCCACAAGAAGGGTTTCAGTACTTC

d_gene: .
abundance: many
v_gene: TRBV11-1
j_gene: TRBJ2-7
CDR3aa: CASSFVTYEQYF
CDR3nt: TGTGCCAGCAGCTTCGTTACCTACGAGCAGTACTTC

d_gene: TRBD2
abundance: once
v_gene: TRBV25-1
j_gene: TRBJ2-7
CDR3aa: CASSGGRGAPNTQYF
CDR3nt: TGTGCCAGCAGCGGGGGGAGGGGAGCCCCAAATACGCAGTACTTC

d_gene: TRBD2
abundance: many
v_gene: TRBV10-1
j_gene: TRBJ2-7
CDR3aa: CASGRGLLLEQYF
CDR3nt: TGCGCCAGCGGGAGGGGCTTGCTACTCGAGCAGTACTTC

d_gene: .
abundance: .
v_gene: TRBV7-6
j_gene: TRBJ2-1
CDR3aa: CASSLGAASNEQFF
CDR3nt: TGTGCCAGCAGCTTAGGGGCAGCCTCCAATGAGCAGTTCTTC

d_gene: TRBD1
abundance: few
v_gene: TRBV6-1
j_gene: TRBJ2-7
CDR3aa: CASSPTMGGQVSYEQYF
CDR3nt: TGTGCCAGCAGTCCCACGATGGGGGGACAGGTCTCCTACGAGCAGTACTTC

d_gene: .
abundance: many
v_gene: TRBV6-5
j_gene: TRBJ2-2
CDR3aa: CASGGRIQGGGELFF
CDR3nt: TGTGCCAGCGGGGGGCGGATCCAAGGCGGCGGGGAGCTGTTTTTT

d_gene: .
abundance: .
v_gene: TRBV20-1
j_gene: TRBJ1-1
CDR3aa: CSAEGRLTNTEAFF
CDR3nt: TGCAGTGCCGAGGGTCGCCTTACGAACACTGAAGCTTTCTTT

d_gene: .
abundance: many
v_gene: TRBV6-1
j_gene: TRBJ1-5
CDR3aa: CASSERGEDQPQHF
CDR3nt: TGTGCCAGCAGTGAACGGGGGGAAGATCAGCCCCAGCATTTT